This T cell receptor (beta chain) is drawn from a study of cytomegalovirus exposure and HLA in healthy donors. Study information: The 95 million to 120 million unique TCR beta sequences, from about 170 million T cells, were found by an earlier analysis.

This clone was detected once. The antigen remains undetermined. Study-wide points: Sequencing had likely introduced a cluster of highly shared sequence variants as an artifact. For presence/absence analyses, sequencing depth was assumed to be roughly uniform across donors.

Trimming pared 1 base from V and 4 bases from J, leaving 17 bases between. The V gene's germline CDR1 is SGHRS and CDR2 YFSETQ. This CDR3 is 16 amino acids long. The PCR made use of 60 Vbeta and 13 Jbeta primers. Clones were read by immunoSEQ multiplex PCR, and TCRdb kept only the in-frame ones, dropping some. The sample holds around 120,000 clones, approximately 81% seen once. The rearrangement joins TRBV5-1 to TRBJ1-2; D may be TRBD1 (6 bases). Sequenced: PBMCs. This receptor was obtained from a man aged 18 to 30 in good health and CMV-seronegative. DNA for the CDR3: TGCGCCAGCAGCTTGCCGGGGGGCGCAACCAGCTATGGCTACACCTTC. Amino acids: CASSLPGGATSYGYTF.